This T cell receptor beta chain was documented in a study of control samples from healthy donors and cancer patients. Germline V gene lookup returns CDR1 LNHDA and CDR2 SQIVND (reference sequence). This CDR3 has 15 residues. The ends were cut back, 1 base at V and 3 bases at J, with 9 bases in the middle. Measured with immunoSEQ multiplex PCR; TCRdb has only the in-frame clones, and not every one. The sample lists 60,000 or so clones; over 75% were seen once. The V and J genes are TRBV19 and TRBJ1-4, with TRBD1 as a possible D gene (5 bases). This receptor was identified in a man aged 45-60 years in good health. The sample consisted of blood. The CDR3 DNA reads as TGTGCCAGTAGTATAGGTCAGGGAGCTAATGAAAAACTGTTTTTT. Its translation: CASSIGQGANEKLFF.